A single sample is the source of the 2 T cell receptor beta chains below, sequenced in a study of response to subunit inactivated influenza vaccine. TCRdb reprocessed the RT-PCR reads via MiXCR and lists one record per CDR3 protein. The sample has roughly 290,000 distinct CDR3 sequences; 20% to 25% are singletons. Source: PBMCs from blood, taken about 20 months after vaccination. All receptors come from a man aged 50-75 years who received an inactivated influenza vaccine.

The chain employs TRBV24-1 and TRBJ2-1; perhaps TRBD1 as D (6 bases). CDR1 is KGHDR, CDR2 SFDVKD, per germline. Trimming removed 3 bases at V and 6 bases at J, with 11 bases between. The CDR3 is 14 amino acids. The CDR3 protein is CATSDRHRANEQFF. CDR3 bases: TGTGCCACCAGTGATAGGCACAGGGCCAATGAGCAGTTCTTC.

CDR3 sequence (DNA): TGTGCCACCAGCAGAGGGGGACAGGGGGCAAATGAGCAGTTCTTC. Translated: CATSRGGQGANEQFF. The chain combines TRBV15 with TRBJ2-1; 12 bases fit TRBD1. The CDR3 spans 15 residues. Germline loops: CDR1 LNHNV, CDR2 YYDKDF (reference sequence). V shed 1 base and J 7 bases; nucleotides not matched to a gene: 2.